Below, 3 T cell receptor beta chains from the same sample are listed, as sequenced in a study of blood T cell repertoires in COVID-19. Sequenced by immunoSEQ multiplex PCR; TCRdb stores in-frame clones only, minus some. The repertoire holds fewer than 200,000 clones, with roughly 79% as singletons. The sample taken for sequencing was peripheral blood. Every receptor here comes from a woman older than 75 with COVID-19, enrolled during active disease.

This clone was picked up a small number of times. V usage is TRBV4-2 and J usage is TRBJ1-1, with D tentatively TRBD1 (5 bases). This CDR3 has 15 amino acids. V lost 4 bases and J 2 bases, leaving 14 bases between the germline ends. The germline gives CDR1 LGHNA, CDR2 YNFKEQ. The CDR3, as DNA: TGTGCCAGCAGCCCCAGGGCCGCCGGTAACACTGAAGCTTTCTTT. The encoded protein is CASSPRAAGNTEAFF.

The chain employs TRBV9 and TRBJ1-2, with TRBD1 identical over 8 bases. Germline CDR1 SGDLS, CDR2 YYNGEE. V dropped 3 bases and J dropped 2; count of bases not matched to a gene: 3. The CDR3 contains 14 residues. For the CDR3, the DNA is TGTGCCAGCAGCGCCGGACAGGGAAACTATGGCTACACCTTC. Translating it yields CASSAGQGNYGYTF.

The rearrangement links TRBV6-5 to TRBJ1-6; no reliable D call. The CDR3 contains 15 residues. Trimming shortened V by 2 bases and J by 5 bases, and 10 bases separated the two germline ends. Germline CDR1 is MNHEY and CDR2 is SVGAGI. This chain's CDR3 is CASSYEGSHNSPLHF. CDR3 sequence (DNA): TGTGCCAGCAGTTACGAGGGCAGCCATAATTCACCCCTCCACTTT.